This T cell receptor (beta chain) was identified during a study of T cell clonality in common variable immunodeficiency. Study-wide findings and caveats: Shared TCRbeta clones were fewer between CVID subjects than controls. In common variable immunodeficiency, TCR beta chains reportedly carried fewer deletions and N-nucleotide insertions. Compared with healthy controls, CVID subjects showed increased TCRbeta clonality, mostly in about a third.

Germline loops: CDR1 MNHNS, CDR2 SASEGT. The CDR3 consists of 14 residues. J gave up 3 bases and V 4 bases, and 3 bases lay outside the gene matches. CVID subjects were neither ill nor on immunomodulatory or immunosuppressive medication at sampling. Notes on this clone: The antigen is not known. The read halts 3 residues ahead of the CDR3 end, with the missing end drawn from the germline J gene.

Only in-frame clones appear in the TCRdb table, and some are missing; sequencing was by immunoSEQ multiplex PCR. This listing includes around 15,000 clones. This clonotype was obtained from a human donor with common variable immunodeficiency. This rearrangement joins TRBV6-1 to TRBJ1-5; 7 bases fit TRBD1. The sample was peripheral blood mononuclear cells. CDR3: CASSAQGINQPQHF. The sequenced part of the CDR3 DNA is TGTGCCAGCAGTGCACAGGGGATCAATCAGCCC.